This entry features one T cell receptor (beta chain) sequence. This sample was taken from a study of blood T cell repertoires in COVID-19. Across the study: Italy, Spain and the United States were the sources of the convalescent and acute COVID-19 samples. Nucleic acid was either cDNA or gDNA, and it came from T cells, B-cell-depleted T cells, or PBMCs.

CDR3 length: 15 residues. The J segment lost 4 bases and the V segment lost 5 bases, leaving 8 bases of the junction unmatched. In germline, CDR1 is MGHRA, CDR2 YSYEKL. Original analysis: Estimation of nucleated cell counts relied on the amplification of reference gene primers. Measured with immunoSEQ multiplex PCR; TCRdb has only the in-frame clones, and not every one. The V and J calls and clone size come from that table; D and trimming were worked out from the DNA. The data contain 300,000 to 400,000 clones, around 88% of them singletons. The J gene is TRBJ1-2, the V gene TRBV4-1; 9 bases match TRBD1. This receptor was identified in a man aged 25 to 45 with active or convalescent COVID-19. The material sequenced was peripheral blood. The CDR3 sequence is CASSSLTGGIYGYTF. In DNA form, the CDR3 reads TGCGCCAGCAGCTCCCTAACAGGGGGCATCTATGGCTACACCTTC.